The clone carrying this T cell receptor (beta chain) is judged medium-sized. Its target is not known. Tregs were sorted as CD4+CD25+CD127-/low cells. Constant-region reverse primers amplified full-length variable regions, followed by semi-nested Nested Universal Primer A PCR. TCRdb reprocessed the 5' RACE reads via MiXCR and lists one record per CDR3 protein. The sample lists about 10,000 distinct CDR3 sequences, roughly 25% occurring once. V shed 0 bases and J 6 bases; nucleotides not matched to a gene: 5. Per the germline V gene, CDR1 is DFQATT and CDR2 is SNEGSKA (reference sequence). The CDR3 has 15 residues. Study observations and caveats: Tumor Treg TCRs overlapped most with tumor naive CD4+ cells. Whole repertoires were not studied in the larger cohort, only one V-J beta rearrangement.

The chain employs TRBV20-1 and TRBJ2-1; 10 bases are a match to TRBD2. The clonotype was recovered from a female donor with breast cancer. Material: Tregs sorted from blood. The CDR3 region has the DNA TGCAGTGCTAGAGATGCTAGCGGGAGTCGCAATGAGCAGTTCTTC. This encodes CSARDASGSRNEQFF.